These T cell receptor beta chains were read from a single sample in a study of radiotherapy plus CTLA-4 blockade in lung cancer. Assay: immunoSEQ multiplex PCR; the TCRdb copy retains only in-frame clones and omits some. There are 80,000 or so clones in the sample; 78% occur only once, and approximately 24% lies in the top ten. Sequencing was performed on peripheral blood, taken from a patient treated with radiotherapy plus ipilimumab. The source is a human donor with non-small cell lung cancer whose response to radiotherapy plus ipilimumab could not be evaluated. Some clones in this sample may be carry-over from other donors' samples. Each CDR3 is given with its conserved first and last residue.

v_gene	len	j_gene	CDR3aa
TRBV2	12	TRBJ2-4	CASSEVGNIQYF
TRBV18	16	TRBJ2-2	CASSPQRTDNTGELFF
TRBV6-1	11	TRBJ2-7	CASSYGRSRYF
TRBV6-5	15	TRBJ2-1	CASSYSRTAGNEQFF
TRBV19	14	TRBJ2-7	CASTDRGDAYEQYF
TRBV7-8	12	TRBJ1-6	CASSLEASPLHF
TRBV10-3	14	TRBJ1-1	CAISDNRAYTEAFF
TRBV19	15	TRBJ2-5	CASSSRAGDQETQYF
TRBV6-1	15	TRBJ1-1	CASTLPRDRGREAFF
TRBV10-3	13	TRBJ2-7	CAISEYSSYEQYF
TRBV6-5	14	TRBJ1-2	CASSYWGRSYGYTF
TRBV29-1	13	TRBJ1-1	CSVKTGMNTEAFF
TRBV4-2	19	TRBJ2-5	CASSHLLASGGGTQETQYF
TRBV7-2	15	TRBJ2-7	CASSRTGSNLYEQYF
TRBV7-8	15	TRBJ1-2	CASSPLQGANYGYTF
TRBV11-2	15	TRBJ2-7	CASSPLGDRGSEQYF
TRBV7-2	18	TRBJ1-5	CASSFGTGEAYSNQPQHF
TRBV2	14	TRBJ1-4	CASSLFSTNEKLFF
TRBV7-9	15	TRBJ1-1	CASSPGDRGNTEAFF
TRBV5-1	15	TRBJ1-1	CASSARTGEVTEAFF
TRBV6-1	13	TRBJ1-1	CASSEVRGTEAFF
TRBV4-1	16	TRBJ1-4	CASSRSPTRVREKLFF
TRBV19	15	TRBJ2-7	CASSMWQGFSYEQYF
TRBV19	16	TRBJ2-1	CASSIRGGSKAHEQFF
TRBV4-1	16	TRBJ2-7	CASSQLGQGTPYEQYF
TRBV7-6	14	TRBJ1-6	CASRPQGINSPLHF
TRBV29-1	14	TRBJ2-7	CSASRTGQGSEQYF
TRBV6-6	16	TRBJ2-3	CASSYLTGGGTDTQYF
TRBV28	16	TRBJ1-1	CASSFWDSLMNTEAFF
TRBV5-8	16	TRBJ1-3	CASSWVGGASGSTIYF
TRBV18	14	TRBJ2-2	CASSPTGGTGELFF
TRBV6-1	11	TRBJ2-7	CASSDRYEQYF
TRBV27	13	TRBJ2-7	CASSYRPSYEQYF
TRBV19	14	TRBJ1-1	CASSEWDRGTEAFF
TRBV4-1	13	TRBJ1-6	CASSQDPRGPLHF
TRBV19	15	TRBJ1-2	CASSIRGTSNYGYTF
TRBV6-6	12	TRBJ1-1	CASSGGVTEAFF
TRBV29-1	11	TRBJ1-1	CSGKQNTEAFF
TRBV2	12	TRBJ2-3	CASGPWTDTQYF
TRBV6-5	15	TRBJ1-6	CASSQIGVFGSPLHF
TRBV10-3	13	TRBJ2-5	CAISEPGMETQYF
TRBV6-5	15	TRBJ1-6	CASSQQVSYNSPLHF
TRBV7-9	18	TRBJ2-1	CASSLELAGLLSYNEQFF
TRBV2	14	NA	CASRRGGVQYEQYF